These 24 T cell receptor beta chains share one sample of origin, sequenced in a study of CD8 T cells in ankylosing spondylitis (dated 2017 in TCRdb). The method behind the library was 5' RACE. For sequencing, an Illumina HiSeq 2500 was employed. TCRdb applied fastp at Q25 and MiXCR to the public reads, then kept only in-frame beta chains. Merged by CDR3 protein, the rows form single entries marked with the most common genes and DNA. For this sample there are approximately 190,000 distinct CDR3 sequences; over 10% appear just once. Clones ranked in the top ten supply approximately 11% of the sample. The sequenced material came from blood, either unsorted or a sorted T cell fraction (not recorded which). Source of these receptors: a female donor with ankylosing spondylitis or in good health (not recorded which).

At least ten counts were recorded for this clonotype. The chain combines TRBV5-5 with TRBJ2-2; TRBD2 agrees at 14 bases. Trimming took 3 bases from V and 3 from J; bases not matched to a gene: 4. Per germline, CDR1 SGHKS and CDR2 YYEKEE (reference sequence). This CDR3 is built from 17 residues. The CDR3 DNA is TGTGCCAGCAGCTGGGGACTAGCGGGAGTCGACACCGGGGAGCTGTTTTTT. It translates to CASSWGLAGVDTGELFF.

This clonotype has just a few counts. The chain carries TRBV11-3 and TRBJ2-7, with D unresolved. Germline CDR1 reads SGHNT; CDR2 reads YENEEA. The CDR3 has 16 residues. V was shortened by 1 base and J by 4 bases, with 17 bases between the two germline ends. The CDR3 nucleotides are TGTGCCAGCAGCTTAGGATCAGGTAAGGGCCCATACGAGCAGTACTTC. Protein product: CASSLGSGKGPYEQYF.

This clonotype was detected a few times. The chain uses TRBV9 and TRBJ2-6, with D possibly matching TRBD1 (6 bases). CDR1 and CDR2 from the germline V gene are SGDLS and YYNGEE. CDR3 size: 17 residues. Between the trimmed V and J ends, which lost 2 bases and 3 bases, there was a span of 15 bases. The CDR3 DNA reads TGTGCCAGCAGCGTGGCAACAGGGACGGTTGGGGCCAACGTCCTGACTTTC. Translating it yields CASSVATGTVGANVLTF.

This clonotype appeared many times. The CDR3 is CASSYQSRQYF. CDR3 nucleotides: TGTGCCAGCAGTTACCAGAGCCGGCAGTACTTC. The rearrangement links TRBV6-5 to TRBJ2-7; D gene unclear. In germline, CDR1 is MNHEY, CDR2 SVGAGI. Trimming removed 2 bases at V and 9 bases at J, with 8 bases between. This CDR3 has 11 amino acids.

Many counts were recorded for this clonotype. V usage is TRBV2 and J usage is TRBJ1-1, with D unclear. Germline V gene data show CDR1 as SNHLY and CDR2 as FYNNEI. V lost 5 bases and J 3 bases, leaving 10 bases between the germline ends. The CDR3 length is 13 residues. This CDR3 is CASSSLRDTEAFF. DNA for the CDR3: TGTGCCAGCAGTAGCCTCCGCGACACTGAAGCTTTCTTT. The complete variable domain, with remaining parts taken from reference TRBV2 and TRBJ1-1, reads EPEVTQTPSHQVTQMGQEVILRCVPISNHLYFYWYRQILGQKVEFLVSFYNNEISEKSEIFDDQFSVERPDGSNFTLKIRSTKLEDSAMYFCASSSLRDTEAFFGQGTRLTVV.

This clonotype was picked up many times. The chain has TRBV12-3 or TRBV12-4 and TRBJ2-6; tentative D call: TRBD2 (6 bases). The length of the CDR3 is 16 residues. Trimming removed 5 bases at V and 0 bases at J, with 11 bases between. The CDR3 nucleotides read TGTGCCAGCAGTACACTGGGACTCTCTGGGGCCAACGTCCTGACTTTC. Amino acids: CASSTLGLSGANVLTF.

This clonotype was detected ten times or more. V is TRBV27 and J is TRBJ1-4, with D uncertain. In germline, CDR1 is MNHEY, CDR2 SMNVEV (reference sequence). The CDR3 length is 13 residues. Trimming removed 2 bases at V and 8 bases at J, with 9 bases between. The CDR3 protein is CASSLPAREKLFF. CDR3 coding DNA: TGTGCCAGCAGTTTACCCGCACGGGAAAAACTGTTTTTT. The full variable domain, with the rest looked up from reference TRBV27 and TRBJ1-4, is EAQVTQNPRYLITVTGKKLTVTCSQNMNHEYMSWYRQDPGLGLRQIYYSMNVEVTDKGDVPEGYKVSRKEKRNFPLILESPSPNQTSLYFCASSLPAREKLFFGSGTQLSVL.

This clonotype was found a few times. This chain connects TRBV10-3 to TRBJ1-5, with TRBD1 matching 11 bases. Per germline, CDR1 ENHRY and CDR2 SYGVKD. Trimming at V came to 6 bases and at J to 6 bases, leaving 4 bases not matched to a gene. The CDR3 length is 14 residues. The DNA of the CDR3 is TGTGCCATCAGCGAGGACAGGGGGCGTCAGCCCCAGCATTTT. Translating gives CAISEDRGRQPQHF.

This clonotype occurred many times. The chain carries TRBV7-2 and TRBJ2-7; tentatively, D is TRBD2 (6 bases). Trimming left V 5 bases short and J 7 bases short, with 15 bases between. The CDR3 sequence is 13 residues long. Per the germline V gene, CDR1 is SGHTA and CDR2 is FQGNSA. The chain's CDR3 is CASSHSAGGEQYF. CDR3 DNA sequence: TGTGCCAGCAGCCATTCTGCCGGGGGTGAGCAGTACTTC. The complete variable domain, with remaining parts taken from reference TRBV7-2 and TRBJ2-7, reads GAGVSQSPSNKVTEKGKDVELRCDPISGHTALYWYRQSLGQGLEFLIYFQGNSAPDKSGLPSDRFSAERTGGSVSTLTIQRTQQEDSAVYLCASSHSAGGEQYFGPGTRLTVT.

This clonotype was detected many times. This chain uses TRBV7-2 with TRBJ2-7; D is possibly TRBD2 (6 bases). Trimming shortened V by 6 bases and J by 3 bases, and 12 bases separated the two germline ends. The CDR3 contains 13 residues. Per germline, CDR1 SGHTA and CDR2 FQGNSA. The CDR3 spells CASRLAQNYEQYF. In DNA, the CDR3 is TGTGCCAGCAGACTAGCTCAGAACTACGAGCAGTACTTC. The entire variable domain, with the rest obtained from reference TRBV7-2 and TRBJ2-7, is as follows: GAGVSQSPSNKVTEKGKDVELRCDPISGHTALYWYRQSLGQGLEFLIYFQGNSAPDKSGLPSDRFSAERTGGSVSTLTIQRTQQEDSAVYLCASRLAQNYEQYFGPGTRLTVT.

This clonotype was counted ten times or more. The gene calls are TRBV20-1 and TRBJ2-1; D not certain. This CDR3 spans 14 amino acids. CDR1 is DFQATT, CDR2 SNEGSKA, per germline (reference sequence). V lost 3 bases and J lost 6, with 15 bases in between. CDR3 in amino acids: CSARADPPPNEQFF. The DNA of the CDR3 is TGCAGTGCTAGGGCCGACCCTCCCCCCAATGAGCAGTTCTTC.

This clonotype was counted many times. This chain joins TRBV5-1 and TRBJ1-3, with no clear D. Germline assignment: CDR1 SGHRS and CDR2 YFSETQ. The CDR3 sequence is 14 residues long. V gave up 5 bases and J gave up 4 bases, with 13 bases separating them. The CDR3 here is CASRPEPAGNTIYF. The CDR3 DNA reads TGCGCCAGCAGACCCGAACCAGCCGGAAACACCATATATTTT.

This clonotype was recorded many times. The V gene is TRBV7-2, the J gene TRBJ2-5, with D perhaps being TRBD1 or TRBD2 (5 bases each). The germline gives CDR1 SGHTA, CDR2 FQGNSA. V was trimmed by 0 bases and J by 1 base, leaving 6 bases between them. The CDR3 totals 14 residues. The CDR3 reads CASSLAGTQETQYF. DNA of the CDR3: TGTGCCAGCAGCTTAGCCGGGACCCAAGAGACCCAGTACTTC.

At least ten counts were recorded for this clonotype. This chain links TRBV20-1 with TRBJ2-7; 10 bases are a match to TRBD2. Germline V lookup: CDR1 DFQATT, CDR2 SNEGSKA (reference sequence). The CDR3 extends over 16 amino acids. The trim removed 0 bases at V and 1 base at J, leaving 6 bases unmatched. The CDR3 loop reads CSARDLTSGVSYEQYF. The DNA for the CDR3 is TGCAGTGCTAGAGACCTTACTAGCGGGGTATCCTACGAGCAGTACTTC.

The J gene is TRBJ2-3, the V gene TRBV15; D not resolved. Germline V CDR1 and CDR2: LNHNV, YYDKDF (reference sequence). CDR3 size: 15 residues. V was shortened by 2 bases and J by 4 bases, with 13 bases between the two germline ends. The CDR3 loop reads CATSRKDSYSDTQYF. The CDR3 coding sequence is TGTGCCACCAGCAGAAAGGATTCCTATTCAGATACGCAGTATTTT.

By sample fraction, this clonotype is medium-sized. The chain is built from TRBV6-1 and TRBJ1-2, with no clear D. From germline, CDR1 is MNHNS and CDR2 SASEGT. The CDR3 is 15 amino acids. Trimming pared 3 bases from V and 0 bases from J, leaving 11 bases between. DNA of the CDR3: TGTGCCAGCAGTGAGCGACCAGGCTCTAACTATGGCTACACCTTC. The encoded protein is CASSERPGSNYGYTF.

CDR3 region: CASSVQGLATGELFF. CDR3 nucleotide sequence: TGTGCCAGTAGTGTACAGGGACTAGCAACCGGGGAGCTGTTTTTT. V usage is TRBV19 and J usage is TRBJ2-2, with TRBD2 matching 9 bases. Germline V gives CDR1 LNHDA, CDR2 SQIVND (reference sequence). The length of the CDR3 is 15 residues. Trimming removed 5 bases from V and 5 bases from J; junction bases left unmatched: 6.

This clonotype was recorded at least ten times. DNA for the CDR3: TGTGCCAGCAGCCATTCCGGGACAGGGGCTTACGAGCAGTACTTC. As protein: CASSHSGTGAYEQYF. The V gene is TRBV28, the J gene TRBJ2-7; 10 bases are a match to TRBD1. V gave up 6 bases and J gave up 4 bases; unmatched junction bases: 9. The CDR3 runs to 15 residues. Germline V gene lookup returns CDR1 MDHEN and CDR2 SYDVKM.

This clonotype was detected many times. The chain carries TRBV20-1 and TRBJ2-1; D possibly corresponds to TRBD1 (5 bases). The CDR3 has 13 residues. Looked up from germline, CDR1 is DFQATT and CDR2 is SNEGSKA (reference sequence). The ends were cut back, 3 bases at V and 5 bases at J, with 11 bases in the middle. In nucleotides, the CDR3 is TGCAGTGCTAGCAGGGAAGGGGACAATGAGCAGTTCTTC. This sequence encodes CSASREGDNEQFF.

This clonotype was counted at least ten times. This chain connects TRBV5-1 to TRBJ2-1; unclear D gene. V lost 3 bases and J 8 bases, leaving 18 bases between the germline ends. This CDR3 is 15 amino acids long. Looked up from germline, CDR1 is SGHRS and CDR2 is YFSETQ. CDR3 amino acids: CASSSILGPADEQFF. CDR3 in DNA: TGCGCCAGCAGCTCAATCCTCGGTCCGGCTGATGAGCAGTTCTTC.

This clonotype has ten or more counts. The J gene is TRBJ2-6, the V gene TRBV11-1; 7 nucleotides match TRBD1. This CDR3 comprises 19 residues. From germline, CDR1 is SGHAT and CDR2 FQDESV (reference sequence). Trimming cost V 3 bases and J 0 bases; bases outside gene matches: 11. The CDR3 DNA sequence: TGTGCCAGCAGCTTCGGGACAGTAGTTTCTATCTCTGGGGCCAACGTCCTGACTTTC. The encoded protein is CASSFGTVVSISGANVLTF.

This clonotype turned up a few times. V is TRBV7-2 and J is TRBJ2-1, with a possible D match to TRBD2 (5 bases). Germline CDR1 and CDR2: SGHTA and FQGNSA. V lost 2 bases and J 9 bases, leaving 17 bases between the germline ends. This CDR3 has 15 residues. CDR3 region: CASSLFPSLGIEQFF. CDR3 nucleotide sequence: TGTGCCAGCAGCTTATTTCCTAGCCTCGGGATTGAGCAGTTCTTC.

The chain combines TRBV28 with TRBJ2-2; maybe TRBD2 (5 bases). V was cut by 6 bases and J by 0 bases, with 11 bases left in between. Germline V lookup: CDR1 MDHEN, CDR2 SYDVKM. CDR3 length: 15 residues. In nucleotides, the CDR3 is TGTGCCAGCAGAAGCGGAGCCTCGAACACCGGGGAGCTGTTTTTT. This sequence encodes CASRSGASNTGELFF.

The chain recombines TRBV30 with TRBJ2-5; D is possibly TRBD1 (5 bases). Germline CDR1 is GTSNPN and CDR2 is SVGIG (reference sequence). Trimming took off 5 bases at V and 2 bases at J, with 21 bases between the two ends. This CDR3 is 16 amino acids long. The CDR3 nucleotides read TGTGCCTGGGACCTGGGGCCCGTTCTCGCTCAAGAGACCCAGTACTTC. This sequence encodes CAWDLGPVLAQETQYF. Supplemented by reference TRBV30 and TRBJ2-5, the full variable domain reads SQTIHQWPATLVQPVGSPLSLECTVEGTSNPNLYWYRQAAGRGLQLLFYSVGIGQISSEVPQNLSASRPQDRQFILSSKKLLLSDSGFYLCAWDLGPVLAQETQYFGPGTRLLVL.